The clone carrying this TCR beta chain was detected a few times. Antigen unknown. The data are from a study of CD8 T cells in ankylosing spondylitis. Study conclusions and caveats: CD8+ cells made up the disease-linked clones, which were relatively rare in peripheral blood.

One entry per CDR3 protein, called by TCRdb with MiXCR from the 5' RACE reads. The sample holds hundreds of thousands of distinct CDR3 sequences; approximately 20% are singletons and the top ten take roughly 8.3%. V lost 1 base and J lost 11, with 12 bases in between. This CDR3 spans 13 amino acids. Germline CDR1 reads LNHNV; CDR2 reads YYDKDF (reference sequence). Sequenced sample: blood, either unsorted or a sorted T cell fraction (not recorded which). The sequence derives from a male donor with ankylosing spondylitis or in good health (not recorded which). V gene TRBV15 combines with J gene TRBJ1-5; D unresolved. The CDR3 spells CATSRATSGSQHF. CDR3 DNA sequence: TGTGCCACCAGCAGAGCGACCTCGGGGTCCCAGCATTTT. Based on the CDR3 plus reference TRBV15 and TRBJ1-5, the full variable domain is DAMVIQNPRYQVTQFGKPVTLSCSQTLNHNVMYWYQQKSSQAPKLLFHYYDKDFNNEADTPDNFQSRRPNTSFCFLDIRSPGLGDTAMYLCATSRATSGSQHFGDGTRLSIL.